This T cell receptor beta chain came from a study of OX40 agonist ivuxolimab in advanced cancers. Study summary: A male proportion of more than 75% was recorded, with mean age about 62 years and range roughly 23 to 90.

CDR1 is MNHNY, CDR2 SVGAGI, per germline (reference sequence). The CDR3 sequence is 15 residues long. V was trimmed by 6 bases and J by 1 base, leaving 13 bases between them. Here immunoSEQ multiplex PCR was the method, and the copy in TCRdb shows in-frame clones only, minus some. This sample has approximately 21,000 clones, with 80% to 90% found just once. This material consisted of CD4+ or CD8+ T cells sorted from blood, taken in a trial of the OX40 agonist ivuxolimab. The sequence derives from an adult with an advanced solid tumor such as melanoma, head and neck, liver or kidney cancer. The chain couples TRBV6-6 to TRBJ1-5; possibly TRBD1 for D (6 bases). The CDR3 region is CASRPTGSSNQPQHF. The CDR3 nucleotides read TGTGCCAGCAGGCCTACAGGGTCGAGCAATCAGCCCCAGCATTTT.